This TCR beta chain was obtained from a study of spatial heterogeneity in lung cancer. Time point of the sample: sample taken at primary tumor resection. This clonotype was seen at least ten times. Trimming stripped 0 bases from V and 5 bases from J, with 9 bases between. The V gene's germline CDR1 is SGDLS and CDR2 YYNGEE. CDR3 length: 14 amino acids. TCRdb redid the calling of the 5' RACE reads with MiXCR, one entry per CDR3 protein. The sample lists about 80,000 distinct CDR3 sequences, about 7.8% seen once, with 6.8% in the top ten. The material sequenced was PBMCs, taken at surgery. The chain carries TRBV9 and TRBJ2-4, with D possibly TRBD1 on 5 matching bases. This receptor was taken from a male donor with early-stage non-small cell lung cancer. The CDR3 DNA follows: TGTGCCAGCAGCGTAGGACAGATCGAAAACATTCAGTACTTC. As protein: CASSVGQIENIQYF.